Below, 28 T cell receptor beta chains from the same sample are listed, as sequenced in a study of cytomegalovirus exposure and HLA in healthy donors. Both 60 Vbeta primers and 13 Jbeta primers went into the PCR. Libraries were prepared by immunoSEQ multiplex PCR; TCRdb keeps only in-frame clonotypes and omits some of them. The sample records roughly 70,000 clones, roughly 72% being singletons. Sequenced material: PBMCs. Receptors originate from a man aged 45-65 years in good health and CMV-seronegative.

This clone was observed a handful of times. The chain carries TRBV7-8 and TRBJ1-1; D unresolved. The CDR3 totals 15 residues. V lost 5 bases and J 1 base, leaving 14 bases between the germline ends. Per the germline V gene, CDR1 is SGHVS and CDR2 is FQNEAQ. CDR3: CASSRWRETNTEAFF. Written as DNA, the CDR3 is TGTGCCAGCAGCCGCTGGCGGGAGACGAACACTGAAGCTTTCTTT.

This clone came up a few times. The chain links TRBV6-1 to TRBJ1-5; 9 bases line up with TRBD1. The CDR3 is 14 amino acids. Germline V gene sequence: CDR1 MNHNS, CDR2 SASEGT. V lost 6 bases and J lost 6; bases outside the gene matches: 6. CDR3 amino acids: CASRGQGMSQPQHF. The CDR3 nucleotides read TGTGCCAGCAGGGGACAGGGAATGAGTCAGCCCCAGCATTTT.

This clone was seen a few times. The chain combines TRBV6-1 with TRBJ1-2, with 8 bases identical to TRBD1. From germline, CDR1 is MNHNS and CDR2 SASEGT. The junction had 7 bases not matched to a gene; V was cut back by 3 bases and J by 7 bases. The CDR3 loop spans 14 amino acids. The CDR3 here is CASSDPRGPVGYTF. The CDR3 region has the DNA TGTGCCAGCAGTGACCCCAGGGGGCCGGTTGGCTACACCTTC.

The V call is TRBV7-2, the J call TRBJ2-1, with 7 bases identical to TRBD2. Germline V lookup: CDR1 SGHTA, CDR2 FQGNSA. The CDR3 contains 17 residues. The V segment lost 4 bases and the J segment 3 bases; nucleotides outside the gene matches: 12. In DNA form, the CDR3 reads TGTGCCAGCAGCTCGCGATCGCCGGGACTACGCTACAATGAGCAGTTCTTC. This sequence encodes CASSSRSPGLRYNEQFF.

This rearrangement joins TRBV6-5 to TRBJ2-1; D gene unclear. The CDR3 totals 16 residues. Trimming cost V 0 bases and J 4 bases, with 13 bases left between them. CDR1 MNHEY and CDR2 SVGAGI come from the germline V gene. This chain's CDR3 is CASSYSREPRYNEQFF. The CDR3 bases are TGTGCCAGCAGTTACTCGAGAGAGCCCCGATACAATGAGCAGTTCTTC.

This chain joins TRBV2 and TRBJ1-1; 10 positions agree with TRBD1. The CDR3 spans 12 residues. The V gene end was trimmed by 6 bases and the J gene end by 8 bases; junction bases not matched to a gene: 3. From germline, CDR1 is SNHLY and CDR2 FYNNEI. CDR3 bases: TGTGCCAGCAGCGCGGACAGGGGGGAAGCTTTCTTT. As protein: CASSADRGEAFF. The full variable domain, completed using reference TRBV2 and TRBJ1-1, is EPEVTQTPSHQVTQMGQEVILRCVPISNHLYFYWYRQILGQKVEFLVSFYNNEISEKSEIFDDQFSVERPDGSNFTLKIRSTKLEDSAMYFCASSADRGEAFFGQGTRLTVV.

CDR3 region: CASSRTGVTEAFF. The CDR3 nucleotides are TGCGCCAGCAGTAGGACAGGGGTGACTGAAGCTTTCTTT. This chain joins TRBV10-1 and TRBJ1-1; 9 nucleotides agree with TRBD1. Germline assignment: CDR1 WNHNN and CDR2 SYGVQD (reference sequence). The CDR3 extends over 13 amino acids. V gave up 5 bases and J gave up 5 bases; unmatched junction bases: 3.

The chain joins TRBV7-2 to TRBJ2-7; 8 bases are a match to TRBD1. V was pared by 5 bases and J by 4 bases, with 7 bases of the junction left unmatched. The CDR3 runs to 14 residues. Germline lookup yields CDR1 SGHTA and CDR2 FQGNSA. The CDR3 here is CASSPGGSQYEQYF. DNA for the CDR3: TGTGCCAGCAGCCCAGGGGGCTCCCAATACGAGCAGTACTTC.

The rearrangement joins TRBV27 to TRBJ2-3; D is unclear. This CDR3 spans 14 amino acids. Per germline, CDR1 MNHEY and CDR2 SMNVEV (reference sequence). The germline V and J ends were trimmed by 1 base and 2 bases, with 7 bases remaining between them. DNA for the CDR3: TGTGCCAGCAGTTTATTATCAGTCACAGATACGCAGTATTTT. This gives the protein CASSLLSVTDTQYF.

The chain combines TRBV7-2 with TRBJ2-1; 7 bases are shared with TRBD1. V was pared by 6 bases and J by 9 bases, with 14 bases of the junction left unmatched. CDR1 and CDR2 (germline): SGHTA, FQGNSA. The CDR3 is 15 residues long. CDR3 amino acids: CASRGPGQQDGEQFF. The CDR3 DNA reads TGTGCCAGCAGAGGGCCGGGACAGCAAGACGGTGAGCAGTTCTTC.

The genes are TRBV18 and TRBJ1-4; 8 bases map to TRBD1. The germline CDR1 and CDR2 sequences are KGHSH and LQKENI. CDR3 length: 15 residues. V gave up 6 bases and J gave up 7 bases; unmatched junction bases: 10. CDR3 protein: CASSQGQGPTEKLFF. CDR3 sequence (DNA): TGTGCCAGCTCGCAAGGACAGGGACCTACTGAAAAACTGTTTTTT.

The genes are TRBV5-6 and TRBJ1-2; 9 nucleotides match TRBD1. The J segment lost 7 bases and the V segment lost 3 bases, leaving 4 bases of the junction unmatched. The CDR3 spans 13 residues. Germline lookup yields CDR1 SGHDT and CDR2 YYEEEE. CDR3: CASSWGTGSGYTF. The DNA for the CDR3 is TGTGCCAGCAGCTGGGGGACAGGGTCTGGCTACACCTTC.

The chain employs TRBV9 and TRBJ1-4, with 9 nucleotides matching TRBD1. CDR1 SGDLS and CDR2 YYNGEE come from the germline V gene. The CDR3 loop spans 15 amino acids. After removal of 3 bases from V and 8 bases from J, the junction contained 8 bases not matched to a gene. CDR3 DNA: TGTGCCAGCAGCGCCCGGACAGGGGCCTCCGAAAAACTGTTTTTT. Its translation is CASSARTGASEKLFF.

This clone was detected a few times. V gene TRBV5-1 combines with J gene TRBJ2-7; D gene uncertain. This CDR3 contains 15 residues. Germline loops: CDR1 SGHRS, CDR2 YFSETQ. Trimming pared 0 bases from V and 2 bases from J, leaving 12 bases between. CDR3 DNA: TGCGCCAGCAGCTTGGCCTATGGGCCTACCTACGAGCAGTACTTC. Its protein is CASSLAYGPTYEQYF.

This clone is a singleton in its sample. The gene calls are TRBV28 and TRBJ1-2, with 7 bases aligning to TRBD1. The germline CDR1 and CDR2 sequences are MDHEN and SYDVKM. The CDR3 contains 16 residues. V shed 5 bases and J 4 bases; nucleotides not matched to a gene: 13. CDR3 DNA sequence: TGTGCCAGCAGTCAATCCATCCGGGACAGCTTCTATGGCTACACCTTC. Amino acids: CASSQSIRDSFYGYTF.

The chain recombines TRBV10-3 with TRBJ1-2; D is ambiguous. The CDR3 is 14 amino acids. Germline V lookup: CDR1 ENHRY, CDR2 SYGVKD. The V gene lost 4 bases and the J gene lost 1 base, with 10 bases spanning the gap. CDR3 protein: CAISGEDLNYGYTF. The CDR3 DNA reads TGTGCCATCAGTGGGGAGGATCTTAACTATGGCTACACCTTC.

The chain links TRBV7-2 to TRBJ2-7; 10 nucleotides line up with TRBD1. V dropped 0 bases and J dropped 3; count of bases not matched to a gene: 5. Germline V gene data show CDR1 as SGHTA and CDR2 as FQGNSA. The CDR3 has 16 amino acids. The CDR3 loop reads CASSLAGTGVYYEQYF. As DNA, the CDR3 is TGTGCCAGCAGCTTAGCGGGGACAGGGGTTTACTACGAGCAGTACTTC.

The CDR3 loop reads CASSLPGYNEQFF. CDR3 DNA sequence: TGTGCCAGCAGTTTACCCGGCTACAATGAGCAGTTCTTC. The chain couples TRBV28 to TRBJ2-1; D uncertain. The CDR3 runs 13 residues. Deletions cut 2 bases from V and 3 bases from J, with 5 bases between. Germline V gives CDR1 MDHEN, CDR2 SYDVKM.

V gene TRBV28 combines with J gene TRBJ1-1, with a possible D match to TRBD1 (6 bases). This CDR3 is built from 14 residues. CDR1 and CDR2 from the germline V gene are MDHEN and SYDVKM. Trimming pared 6 bases from V and 0 bases from J, leaving 11 bases between. The CDR3 sequence: CASRSQGLNTEAFF. The CDR3 DNA reads as TGTGCCAGCAGATCACAGGGACTGAACACTGAAGCTTTCTTT.

V is TRBV30 and J is TRBJ1-1; TRBD1 might be the D (5 bases). With 4 bases removed from V and 4 bases from J, the gap between germline ends came to 13 bases. The CDR3 extends over 13 amino acids. In germline, CDR1 is GTSNPN, CDR2 SVGIG (reference sequence). The CDR3: CAWTIPRVTEAFF. The CDR3 DNA reads TGTGCCTGGACCATCCCCAGGGTCACTGAAGCTTTCTTT. Based on the CDR3 plus reference TRBV30 and TRBJ1-1, the full variable domain is SQTIHQWPATLVQPVGSPLSLECTVEGTSNPNLYWYRQAAGRGLQLLFYSVGIGQISSEVPQNLSASRPQDRQFILSSKKLLLSDSGFYLCAWTIPRVTEAFFGQGTRLTVV.

The chain employs TRBV30 and TRBJ2-7; 9 bases line up with TRBD1. The V gene's germline CDR1 is GTSNPN and CDR2 SVGIG (reference sequence). The CDR3 has 12 residues. J lost 5 bases, V lost 6 bases, and 5 bases had no gene match. The CDR3 sequence is CACGTGFDEQYV. The CDR3 DNA reads TGTGCCTGCGGGACAGGGTTTGACGAGCAGTACGTC.

A few counts support this clone. The gene calls are TRBV4-3 and TRBJ1-4; no clear D gene. V was cut by 0 bases and J by 8 bases, with 13 bases left in between. Per germline, CDR1 LGHNA and CDR2 YSLEER. This CDR3 has 15 residues. The CDR3 loop reads CASSQEGRYEEKLFF. The CDR3 DNA reads as TGCGCCAGCAGCCAAGAGGGGAGGTACGAGGAAAAACTGTTTTTT.

The chain combines TRBV19 with TRBJ2-7; tentative D call: TRBD2 (5 bases). Trimming cost V 5 bases and J 3 bases, with 11 bases left between them. Germline V gene sequence: CDR1 LNHDA, CDR2 SQIVND (reference sequence). CDR3 length: 13 amino acids. CDR3 protein: CASSSGNLYEQYF. The CDR3 region has the DNA TGTGCCAGTAGTTCCGGGAACCTCTACGAGCAGTACTTC.

The chain carries TRBV5-8 and TRBJ2-7; 7 nucleotides align to TRBD1. The CDR3 runs to 14 residues. Germline V gives CDR1 SGHTS, CDR2 YDEGEE. Unmatched junction bases numbered 8, after V lost 4 bases and J lost 4 bases. The CDR3: CASSATGVRYEQYF. CDR3 nucleotide sequence: TGTGCCAGCAGCGCCACAGGGGTTCGGTACGAGCAGTACTTC.

This clone has a handful of counts. This rearrangement joins TRBV25-1 to TRBJ2-5; 11 bases are shared with TRBD1. Germline V gene sequence: CDR1 MGHDK, CDR2 SYGVNS. Losses at the gene ends were 4 bases for V and 5 bases for J; bases not matched to a gene: 9. This CDR3 spans 16 amino acids. CDR3: CASSGDRDRGRETQYF. Here the CDR3 DNA reads TGTGCCAGCAGTGGGGACCGGGACAGGGGGAGGGAGACCCAGTACTTC.

This rearrangement joins TRBV18 to TRBJ2-1; unclear D gene. V lost 3 bases to trimming and J lost 7 bases, with 10 bases between them. The CDR3 length is 13 residues. Germline V gene data show CDR1 as KGHSH and CDR2 as LQKENI. CDR3 DNA sequence: TGTGCCAGCTCACCTACCCCACAAAATGAGCAGTTCTTC. Translating gives CASSPTPQNEQFF.

V gene TRBV12-5 combines with J gene TRBJ2-7; TRBD1 might be the D (6 bases). The length of the CDR3 is 15 residues. V lost 6 bases to trimming and J lost 5 bases, with 20 bases between them. Germline CDR1 is LGHNT and CDR2 is FRNRAP. The CDR3 DNA follows: TGTGCTAGTGGGACGGGAACGGGACAATTCGACGAGCAGTACTTC. Translation gives CASGTGTGQFDEQYF.

J is TRBJ1-1 and V is TRBV20-1; unclear D gene. CDR1 and CDR2 from the germline V gene are DFQATT and SNEGSKA (reference sequence). This CDR3 is 10 amino acids long. Trimming left V 1 base short and J 6 bases short, with 3 bases between. The CDR3 coding sequence is TGCAGTGCTAGAGTCTCTGAAGCTTTCTTT. It translates to CSARVSEAFF.